The sequence of this T cell receptor beta chain was determined in a study of T cells in Graves' hyperthyroidism and ophthalmopathy. Study observations and caveats: A model using 13 V-J features told ophthalmopathy apart from stable hyperthyroidism. Expanded thyroid clonotypes (above 0.001) were mostly also found in blood.

Ten or more counts support this clonotype. Its target is not known. Researchers amplified the TCR beta CDR3 regions from RNA transcripts. The TCR CDR3 was amplified in a first-round RT-PCR using the HTBI primer set. MiXCR was run by TCRdb on the multiplex PCR reads, yielding one entry per CDR3 protein. The sample consists of 350,000 to 450,000 distinct CDR3 sequences, approximately 15% of them appearing once. With a duration under 2 months, the hyperthyroidism was newly diagnosed in patients aged 18 to 65. Each diagnosis was grounded in clinical symptoms, serum thyroxine and TRAb, thyroid ultrasound, and orbital computed tomography. V lost 4 bases to trimming and J lost 5 bases, with 11 bases between them. Germline CDR1 is KGHSH and CDR2 is LQKENI. The CDR3 has 13 residues.

The sequencing sample was made of blood. The TCR sequence derives from a woman between 55 and 75 years old with Graves' hyperthyroidism. This rearrangement joins TRBV18 to TRBJ2-5; tentatively, D is TRBD2 (5 bases). The CDR3 region has the DNA TGTGCCAGCTCACTTTACGGGAAGGAGACCCAGTACTTC. The encoded protein is CASSLYGKETQYF. The whole variable domain, remainder taken from reference TRBV18 and TRBJ2-5, is NAGVMQNPRHLVRRRGQEARLRCSPMKGHSHVYWYRQLPEEGLKFMVYLQKENIIDESGMPKERFSAEFPKEGPSILRIQQVVRGDSAAYFCASSLYGKETQYFGPGTRLLVL.